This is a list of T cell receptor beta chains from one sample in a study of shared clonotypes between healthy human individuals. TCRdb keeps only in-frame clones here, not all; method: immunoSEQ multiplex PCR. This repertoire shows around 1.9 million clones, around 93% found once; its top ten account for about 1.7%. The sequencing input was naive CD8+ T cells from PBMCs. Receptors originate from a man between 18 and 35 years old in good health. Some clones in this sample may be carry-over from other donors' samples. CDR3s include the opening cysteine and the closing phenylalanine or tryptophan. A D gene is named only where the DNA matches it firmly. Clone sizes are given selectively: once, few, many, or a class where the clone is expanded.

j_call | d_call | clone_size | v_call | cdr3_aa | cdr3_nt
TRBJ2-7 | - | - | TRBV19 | CASGQGQREPTGQYF | TGTGCCAGCGGACAGGGTCAGCGGGAGCCTACGGGGCAGTACTTC
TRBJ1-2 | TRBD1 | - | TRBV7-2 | CASSSMTGGLIGYTF | TGTGCCAGCAGCTCCATGACAGGGGGCTTGATTGGCTACACCTTC
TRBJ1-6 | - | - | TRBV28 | CASSLNSPLHF | TGTGCCAGCAGTTTAAATTCACCCCTCCACTTT
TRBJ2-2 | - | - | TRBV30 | CAWDLGELFF | TGTGCCTGGGACCTGGGGGAGCTGTTTTTT
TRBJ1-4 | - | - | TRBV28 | CASSLPGTTNEKLFF | TGTGCCAGCAGTTTGCCGGGGACAACTAATGAAAAACTGTTTTTT
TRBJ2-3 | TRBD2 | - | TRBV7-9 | CASSSERERNTDTQYF | TGTGCCAGCAGCTCCGAGCGGGAGAGGAACACAGATACGCAGTATTTT
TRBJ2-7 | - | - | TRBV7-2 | CASSLQTEQYF | TGTGCCAGCAGCTTACAAACCGAGCAGTACTTC
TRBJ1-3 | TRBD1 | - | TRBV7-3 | CASSFRQGAFGNTIYF | TGTGCCAGCAGCTTTCGACAGGGGGCTTTTGGAAACACCATATATTTT
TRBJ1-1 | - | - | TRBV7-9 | CASSPEGTEAFF | TGTGCCAGCAGCCCGGAAGGGACTGAAGCTTTCTTT
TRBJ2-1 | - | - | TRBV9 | CASSPPSYEQFF | TGTGCCAGCAGCCCCCCTTCTTATGAGCAGTTCTTC
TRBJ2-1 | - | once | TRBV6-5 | CASSYSGWAFGEQFF | TGTGCCAGCAGTTACTCCGGTTGGGCGTTCGGTGAGCAGTTCTTC
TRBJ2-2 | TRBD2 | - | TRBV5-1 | CASSLDLAGTNTGELFF | TGCGCCAGCAGCTTGGACTTAGCGGGTACGAACACCGGGGAGCTGTTTTTT
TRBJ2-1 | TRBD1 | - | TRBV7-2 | CASSYGTGETRNEQFF | TGTGCCAGCAGCTACGGGACAGGTGAAACCCGAAATGAGCAGTTCTTC
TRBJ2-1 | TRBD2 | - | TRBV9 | CASSAPGTSPYNEQFF | TGTGCCAGCAGCGCGCCCGGGACTAGCCCATACAATGAGCAGTTCTTC
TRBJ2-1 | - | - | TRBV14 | CASSLTGRYNEQFF | TGTGCCAGCAGCCTGACGGGGAGATACAATGAGCAGTTCTTC
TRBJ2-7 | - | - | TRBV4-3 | CASSQVEFPYEQYF | TGCGCCAGCAGCCAAGTAGAGTTTCCCTACGAGCAGTACTTC
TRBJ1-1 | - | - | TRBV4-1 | CASSQESGGSSEAFF | TGCGCCAGCAGCCAAGAAAGTGGCGGGTCTAGTGAAGCTTTCTTT
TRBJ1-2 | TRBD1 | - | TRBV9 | CASSPGTGPNYGYTF | TGTGCCAGCAGCCCAGGGACAGGGCCTAACTATGGCTACACCTTC
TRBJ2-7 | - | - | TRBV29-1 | CSVILQGTYEQYF | TGCAGCGTGATTTTACAGGGAACCTACGAGCAGTACTTC
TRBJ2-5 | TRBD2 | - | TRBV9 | CASSSGTSGSGETQYF | TGTGCCAGCAGCTCCGGGACTAGCGGGAGTGGAGAGACCCAGTACTTC
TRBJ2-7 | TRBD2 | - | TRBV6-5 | CASSYSQGLAPWEQYF | TGTGCCAGCAGTTACTCCCAGGGACTAGCCCCTTGGGAGCAGTACTTC
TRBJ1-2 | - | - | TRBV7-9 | CASSAGLQGTNYGYTF | TGTGCCAGCAGCGCGGGATTACAGGGTACTAACTATGGCTACACCTTC
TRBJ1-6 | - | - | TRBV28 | CASMDSPGNSPLHF | TGTGCCAGCATGGACAGCCCCGGGAATTCACCCCTCCACTTT
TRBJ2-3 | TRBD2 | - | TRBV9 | CASSVVASGVTDTQYF | TGTGCCAGCAGCGTAGTGGCTAGCGGTGTTACAGATACGCAGTATTTT
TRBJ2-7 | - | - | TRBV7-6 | CASSLGRTYEQYF | TGTGCCAGCAGCTTAGGACGTACCTACGAGCAGTACTTC
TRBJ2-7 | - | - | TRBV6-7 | CASSYSMGTRSYEQYF | TGTGCCAGCAGTTACTCGATGGGGACCAGATCCTACGAGCAGTACTTC
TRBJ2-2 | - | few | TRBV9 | CASSVRTAANTGELFF | TGTGCCAGCAGCGTAAGGACGGCCGCGAACACCGGGGAGCTGTTTTTT
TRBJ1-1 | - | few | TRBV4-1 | CASSQDLGWGNTEAFF | TGCGCCAGCAGCCAAGATCTAGGGTGGGGTAACACTGAAGCTTTCTTT
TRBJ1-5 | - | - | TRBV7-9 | CASSPSGNSNQPQHF | TGTGCCAGCAGCCCCTCGGGCAACTCCAATCAGCCCCAGCATTTT
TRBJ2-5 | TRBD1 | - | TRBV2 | CASSGTGPETQYF | TGTGCCAGCAGTGGGACAGGGCCAGAGACCCAGTACTTC
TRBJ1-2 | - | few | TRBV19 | CASSMGTYGYTF | TGTGCCAGTAGCATGGGGACTTATGGCTACACCTTC
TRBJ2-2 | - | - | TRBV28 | CASSYTGLAAGELFF | TGTGCCAGCAGCTATACAGGGTTGGCGGCCGGGGAGCTGTTTTTT
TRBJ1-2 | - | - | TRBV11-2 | CASSSRSDGYTF | TGTGCCAGCAGCTCCAGGTCAGATGGCTACACCTTC
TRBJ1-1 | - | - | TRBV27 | CASSPRPVGPDTEAFF | TGTGCCAGCAGTCCCCGGCCCGTCGGCCCCGACACTGAAGCTTTCTTT
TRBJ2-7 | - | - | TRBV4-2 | CASSQGEIAETYEQYF | TGTGCCAGCAGCCAAGGGGAAATAGCGGAGACTTACGAGCAGTACTTC
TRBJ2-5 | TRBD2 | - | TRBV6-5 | CASSLAGGEQETQYF | TGTGCCAGCAGTCTAGCGGGAGGGGAACAAGAGACCCAGTACTTC
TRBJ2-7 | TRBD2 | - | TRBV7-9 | CASSLAGAYEQYF | TGTGCCAGCAGTCTAGCGGGAGCCTACGAGCAGTACTTC
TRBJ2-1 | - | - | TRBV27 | CASRGGGSNEQFF | TGTGCCAGCAGGGGGGGAGGATCAAATGAGCAGTTCTTC
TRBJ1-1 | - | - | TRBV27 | CASSLQGTTEAFF | TGTGCCAGCAGTTTACAGGGGACCACTGAAGCTTTCTTT
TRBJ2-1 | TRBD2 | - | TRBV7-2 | CASSLAVGRAGNEQFF | TGTGCCAGCAGCTTAGCTGTCGGGAGGGCTGGCAATGAGCAGTTCTTC
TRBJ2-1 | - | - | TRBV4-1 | CASSQGAGTRPYNEQFF | TGCGCCAGCAGCCAAGGCGCCGGGACCAGGCCCTACAATGAGCAGTTCTTC
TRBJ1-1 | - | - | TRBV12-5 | CASGFGREAFF | TGTGCTAGTGGTTTTGGAAGAGAAGCTTTCTTT
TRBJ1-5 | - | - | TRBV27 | CASSTCQRRGCDQPQHF | TGTGCCAGCAGTACCTGCCAAAGACGGGGCTGCGATCAGCCCCAGCATTTT
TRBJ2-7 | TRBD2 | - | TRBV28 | CASSFTSGRGTYEQYF | TGTGCCAGCAGTTTTACTAGCGGGAGAGGGACCTACGAGCAGTACTTC
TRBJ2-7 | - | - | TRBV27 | CASSFMGAPYEQYF | TGTGCCAGCAGTTTTATGGGGGCCCCCTACGAGCAGTACTTC
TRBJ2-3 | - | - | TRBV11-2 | CASSLDPAGVADTQYF | TGTGCCAGCAGCTTAGATCCGGCAGGGGTGGCAGATACGCAGTATTTT
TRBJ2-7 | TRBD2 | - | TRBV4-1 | CASSQGLAGAYEQYF | TGCGCCAGCAGCCAAGGACTAGCGGGAGCGTACGAGCAGTACTTC
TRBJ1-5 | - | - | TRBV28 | CASSLDGLFNQPQHF | TGTGCCAGCAGTTTAGACGGATTATTTAATCAGCCCCAGCATTTT
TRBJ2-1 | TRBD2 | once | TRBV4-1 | CASSLPGTRDEQFF | TGCGCCAGCAGCCTCCCCGGGACTAGAGATGAGCAGTTCTTC
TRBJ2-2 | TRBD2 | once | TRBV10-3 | CAISGTSGSGGELFF | TGTGCCATCAGTGGGACTAGCGGGAGCGGCGGGGAGCTGTTTTTT
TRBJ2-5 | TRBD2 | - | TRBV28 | CASSTFGGGETQYF | TGTGCCAGCAGTACGTTCGGGGGGGGTGAGACCCAGTACTTC
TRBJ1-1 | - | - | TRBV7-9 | CASSFGSRGLLNTEAFF | TGTGCCAGCAGCTTCGGATCGAGGGGGTTGTTGAACACTGAAGCTTTCTTT
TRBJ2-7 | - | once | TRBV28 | CASSFADRAYEQYF | TGTGCCAGCAGTTTCGCGGACAGAGCCTACGAGCAGTACTTC
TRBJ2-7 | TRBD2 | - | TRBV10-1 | CASSVSGGHEQYF | TGCGCCAGCAGCGTTAGCGGGGGACACGAGCAGTACTTC
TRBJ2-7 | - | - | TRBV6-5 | CASSSGTVLSYEQYF | TGTGCCAGCAGTTCAGGGACTGTTCTTTCCTACGAGCAGTACTTC
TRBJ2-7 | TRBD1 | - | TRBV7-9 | CASSTWDRSYEQYF | TGTGCCAGCAGCACTTGGGACAGATCCTACGAGCAGTACTTC
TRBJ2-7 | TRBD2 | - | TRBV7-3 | CASSLTSREAQYF | TGTGCCAGCAGCTTAACGTCCCGGGAGGCGCAGTACTTC